This T cell receptor (beta chain) was obtained from a study of cytotoxic CD8 clonotypes in ibrutinib-treated CLL. Study-wide background: Following treatment for a median about 12 months, range 6 to 36, response samples were then taken. Samples averaged roughly 280,000 productive templates and some 96,000 productive rearrangements.

Germline assignment: CDR1 LNHDA and CDR2 SQIVND (reference sequence). CDR3 size: 14 residues. V lost 3 bases and J 5 bases, leaving 14 bases between the germline ends. Study-wide results and caveats: Age-matched healthy donor levels were exceeded by baseline clonality, which tracked circulating CD8+ T-cell counts.

Method: immunoSEQ multiplex PCR; TCRdb's copy keeps in-frame clones and lacks some. The table has 150,000 to 200,000 clones, around 80% seen once. Cryopreserved PBMCs provided 2 to 2.5 micrograms of genomic DNA for the TCR beta libraries. Notes on this clone: Its antigen is unknown.

This chain joins TRBV19 and TRBJ2-7, with D possibly being TRBD1 (5 bases). The starting material was PBMCs, obtained after 24 months of ibrutinib treatment. This receptor was obtained from a human donor with chronic lymphocytic leukemia. CDR3 amino acids: CASSIGQGFHEQYF. The CDR3 nucleotides read TGTGCCAGTAGTATCGGGCAGGGTTTCCACGAGCAGTACTTC.